Detailed here is one T cell receptor beta chain. Its antigen is not known. This sample is drawn from a study of cytomegalovirus exposure and HLA in healthy donors. General study points: Upon later analysis, HLA-associated TCR beta chains proved more clonally expanded than other, equally common chains.

Primers: 60 Vbeta forward and 13 Jbeta reverse. This table comes from immunoSEQ multiplex PCR, and its TCRdb copy is limited to in-frame clones, with some not included. Found here are 150,000 to 200,000 clones, 77% of them singletons; the top ten hold under 2%. V lost 0 bases and J 7 bases, leaving 15 bases between the germline ends. The V gene's germline CDR1 is SEHNR and CDR2 FQNEAQ (reference sequence). This CDR3 is 15 amino acids long. The sequence was collected from a woman aged 25 to 39 in good health and CMV-seronegative. Sequenced: PBMCs. The chain has TRBV7-9 and TRBJ1-2; D remains ambiguous. CDR3: CASSLAQPAHAGYTF. For the CDR3, the DNA is TGTGCCAGCAGCTTAGCGCAACCAGCGCATGCTGGCTACACCTTC.